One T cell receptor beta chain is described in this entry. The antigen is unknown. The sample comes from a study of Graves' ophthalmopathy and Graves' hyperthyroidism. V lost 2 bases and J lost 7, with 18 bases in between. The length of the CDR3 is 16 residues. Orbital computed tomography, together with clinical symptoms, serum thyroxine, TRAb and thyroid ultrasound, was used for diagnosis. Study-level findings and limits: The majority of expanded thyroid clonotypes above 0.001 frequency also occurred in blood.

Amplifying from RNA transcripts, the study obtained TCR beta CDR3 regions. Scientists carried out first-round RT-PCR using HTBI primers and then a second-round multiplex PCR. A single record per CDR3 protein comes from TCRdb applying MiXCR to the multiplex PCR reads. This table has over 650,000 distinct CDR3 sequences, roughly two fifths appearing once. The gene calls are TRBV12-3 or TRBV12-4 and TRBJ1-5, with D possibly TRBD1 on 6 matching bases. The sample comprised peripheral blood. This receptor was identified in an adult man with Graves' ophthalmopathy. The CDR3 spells CASSLSILGAGQPQHF. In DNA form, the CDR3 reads TGTGCCAGCAGTTTAAGTATTTTGGGGGCCGGCCAGCCCCAGCATTTT.